This T cell receptor beta chain derives from a study of cytotoxic CD8 clonotypes in ibrutinib-treated CLL. Study-wide results and caveats: Public clonotypes showed up rarely, and on treatment they shrank or held steady.

Frozen-stored PBMCs produced roughly 2 micrograms of genomic DNA for TCR beta libraries. Between the trimmed V and J ends, which lost 0 bases and 6 bases, there was a span of 7 bases. The CDR3 extends over 13 amino acids. The germline V gene encodes CDR1 SGHRS and CDR2 YFSETQ. Notes on this clone: Its antigen is undetermined.

T cells were sequenced at a targeted depth of 1 in 200,000 to 1 in 1 million. Assay used: immunoSEQ multiplex PCR; TCRdb lists only in-frame clones, some missing. The sample yields under 200,000 clones, more than 65% seen once. The sequencing used PBMCs, collected after 12 months of ibrutinib treatment. The TCR sequence derives from a human donor with chronic lymphocytic leukemia. This rearrangement joins TRBV5-1 to TRBJ1-5; no firm D call. The CDR3 DNA reads as TGCGCCAGCAGCTTGGGCTCAAGTCAGCCCCAGCATTTT. It codes for CASSLGSSQPQHF.